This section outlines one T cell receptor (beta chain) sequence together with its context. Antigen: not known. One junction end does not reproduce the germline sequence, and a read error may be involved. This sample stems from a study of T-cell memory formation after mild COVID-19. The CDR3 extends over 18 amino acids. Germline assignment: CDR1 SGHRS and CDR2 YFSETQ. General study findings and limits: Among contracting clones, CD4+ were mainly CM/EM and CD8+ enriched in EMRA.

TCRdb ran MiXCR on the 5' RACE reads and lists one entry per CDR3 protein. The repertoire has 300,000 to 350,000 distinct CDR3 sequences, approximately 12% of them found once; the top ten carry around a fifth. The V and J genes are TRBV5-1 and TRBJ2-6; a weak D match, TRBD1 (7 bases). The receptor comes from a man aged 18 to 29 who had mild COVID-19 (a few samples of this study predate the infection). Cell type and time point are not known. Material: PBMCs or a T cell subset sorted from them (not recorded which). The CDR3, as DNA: TGCGCCAGCAGCTTGCCATCCACAGGGGCGAGGGGGGCCAACGTCCTGACCTTC. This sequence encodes CASSLPSTGARGANVLTF.